This TCR beta chain was captured by sequencing in a study of vaccination and CD4 T cells after COVID-19. Documented treatment: roughly ten-day PBMC culture with coronavirus spike peptide pools or control peptides (ViraFEST assay). These CD4+ T cells came from an unexposed donor, sampled before the COVID-19 pandemic (2011-2018). This clonotype was seen more than once but under ten times. What it binds is unknown. Germline assignment: CDR1 DFQATT and CDR2 SNEGSKA (reference sequence). The trim removed 2 bases at V and 1 base at J, leaving 4 bases unmatched. The CDR3 spans 16 residues. Sequence data for DNA of cultured CD4+ T cells were generated by the Oncomine TCR Beta short-read assay. Once CD4+ T cells had been cultured, genomic DNA was extracted from them. TCRdb re-called the PCR reads with MiXCR, one entry per CDR3 protein. Among more than 8,500 distinct CDR3 sequences listed, about 60% were seen once.

The V and J genes are TRBV20-1 and TRBJ2-3; 12 bases map to TRBD2. Material: CD4+ T cells from blood, cultured in vitro. The sequence was collected from a human donor in good health. CDR3 amino acids: CSARITSGRRTDTQYF. CDR3 coding DNA: TGCAGTGCTAGAATTACTAGCGGGAGGCGCACAGATACGCAGTATTTT.